Listed here is a single TCR beta chain. Its antigen is unknown. Base qualities are not provided; no much larger clone lies one nucleotide away. Spanning cysteine to phenylalanine, the CDR3 consists of 13 amino acids. Only the CDR3 region is kept as DNA, spanning 39 bases read in frame from base 1. The germline V gene (reference sequence) supplies CDR1 MNHNY and CDR2 SVGAGI. Trimming removed 2 bases from V and 12 bases from J; the gene matches leave 9 bases unexplained. This sample stems from a study of beta chain features in type 1 diabetes (dated by TCRdb to about 2018). Regarding the study in general: Patients and healthy donors did not differ in mean age, gender distribution, total cell number or subset yield. The study compared the TCRB repertoires of sorted circulating CD4+ T cell subsets in recently diagnosed type 1 diabetes patients with those in matched healthy donors. Regulatory and stem cell-like memory subsets were isolated from only 8 patients and roughly eight healthy donors, whereas naive and central memory subsets came from all 30 or so donors. A total of approximately 100,000,000 sorted cells were examined across all samples, and the number of cells per subset was strongly correlated with RNA yield.

The entire amount of isolated RNA was reverse transcribed using the High Capacity cDNA Reverse Transcription Kit, so the sequenced TCRB transcripts were expressed ones. Naive, central memory and regulatory T cell samples underwent deep immunoSEQ sequencing, averaging around 4 million total reads per sample. Sorted cells were lysed in RLT buffer, and RNA was extracted using DNase-treated RNeasy Micro or Mini kits according to cell number. To prevent cross-contamination, every cell subset was processed on its own, while patient and healthy donor samples were processed together. The immunoSEQ multiplex PCR was used to amplify TCRB sequences from cDNA, generating 87-bp fragments that spanned the CDR3 region. The amplicons were sequenced using the Illumina HiSeq platform. The published analysis was carried out like this. Synthetic template baselines were used to correct PCR bias computationally, reads within Hamming distance 2 were collapsed together, and singletons that could not be merged were discarded. Reads were aligned against IMGT to assign V, D and J genes, CDR3 length and insertions or deletions at six rearrangement sites. Clonotype counts were normalized to sorted cell number within each subset before computing true diversity and Gini coefficients with the tcR R package. The overlap coefficient, calculated on TCRB nucleotide sequences, was used to measure repertoire sharing. Out-of-frame TCRB sequences from naive cells were analyzed to stand in for the pre-selection repertoire. The immuneACCESS repertoire file appears here via TCRdb, limited to in-frame rearrangements. These files lack a portion of the clones; in checked studies, under half of the deficit traces to unresolved V genes, and the cause of the others is not known. The V and J calls and the clone size are those of that table, but D and trimming were determined from the DNA. The sample has 900,000 or so clones on record, 17% of them singletons. The top ten hold about 0.025% of the sample.

From each donor, a single peripheral blood sample of around 0.12 L on average was drawn into heparinised tubes. Naive, central memory, regulatory and stem cell-like memory CD4+ T cells were sorted on a BD FACSAria II using a panel including CD45RO, CCR7, CD25, CD127, CD95 and CD27. Purity was above 95% for every sorted population. PBMCs were separated immediately by Lymphoprep density gradient centrifugation and were stained directly, without being cultured. So that batch effects would be minimized, each experiment stained and sorted samples in pairs, pairing one healthy donor with one patient. Results the study describes overall, beyond this receptor: Because cDNA was sequenced instead of genomic DNA, activated cells with high expression could be over-represented, although the groups did not differ in activation or CD3 levels. HLA sub-analyses involved small numbers of individuals, so any influence of HLA type on TCRB rearrangement remained unresolved. At VDJ recombination sites, type 1 diabetes patients had fewer insertions and more deleted nucleotides, which implies abnormalities in thymic rearrangement. A moderate but significant shortening of TCRB CDR3 length was observed in type 1 diabetes patients in all four CD4+ subsets. Shorter templates might have been favored by PCR, but patient and control samples were amplified and corrected together, so both groups would have been affected equally by any skew. Naive, central memory and regulatory TCRB repertoires appeared to be more similar among patients than among healthy donors.

The sequence derives from a woman aged 18-29 years in good health. The chain is encoded by TRBV6-6 joined to TRBJ1-1; 7 middle bases align to TRBD1. Source material: naive CD4+ T cells from blood. The cell subset or site label corresponds to: true naive CD4+ T cells. The sequence in DNA is TGTGCCAGCAGTTACGGGGACAGCCTCGGGACTTTCTTT. Its product reads: CASSYGDSLGTFF.